The 10 T cell receptor beta chains listed next were all sequenced from one sample in a study of T cells in Graves' hyperthyroidism and ophthalmopathy. Template material for amplifying TCR beta CDR3 regions consisted of RNA transcripts. The HTBI primer set served for first-round RT-PCR of the TCR CDR3. A single record per CDR3 protein comes from TCRdb applying MiXCR to the multiplex PCR reads. This sample has some 420,000 distinct CDR3 sequences, with 12% to 15% found just once. Sequences were obtained from blood. These receptors came from a woman between 18 and 30 years old with Graves' hyperthyroidism.

This clonotype has ten or more counts. This sequence joins TRBV3-1 and TRBJ2-7, with a possible D match to TRBD2 (5 bases). This CDR3 region has 15 residues. The V end lost 1 base, the J end lost 5 bases, and 15 bases lay between the germline ends. The germline gives CDR1 LGHDT, CDR2 YNNKEL (reference sequence). CDR3 nucleotides: TGTGCCAGCAGCCAAGGGTCCAGCGGTTTGAACGAGCAGTACTTC. Its protein product is CASSQGSSGLNEQYF.

This clonotype came up a few times. The rearrangement uses TRBV7-2 and TRBJ1-3, with D uncertain. Trimming shortened V by 6 bases and J by 1 base, and 10 bases separated the two germline ends. Per the germline V gene, CDR1 is SGHTA and CDR2 is FQGNSA. The CDR3 extends over 14 amino acids. This chain's CDR3 is CASSRPDSGNTIYF. CDR3 nucleotides: TGTGCCAGCAGTCGCCCAGATTCTGGAAACACCATATATTTT. The whole variable domain, filled in from reference TRBV7-2 and TRBJ1-3, reads GAGVSQSPSNKVTEKGKDVELRCDPISGHTALYWYRQSLGQGLEFLIYFQGNSAPDKSGLPSDRFSAERTGGSVSTLTIQRTQQEDSAVYLCASSRPDSGNTIYFGEGSWLTVV.

This clonotype was seen repeatedly, ten times or more. Written as DNA, the CDR3 is TGTGCCAGCAGTCCGTCCCGGATGACAACTAATGAAAAACTGTTTTTT. Protein: CASSPSRMTTNEKLFF. The chain couples TRBV28 to TRBJ1-4; D remains ambiguous. The germline V and J ends were trimmed by 5 bases and 0 bases, with 13 bases remaining between them. The CDR3 length is 16 residues. CDR1 and CDR2 from the germline V gene are MDHEN and SYDVKM.

V usage is TRBV7-6 and J usage is TRBJ1-2; D uncertain. Per germline, CDR1 SGHVS and CDR2 FNYEAQ. The V gene lost 5 bases and the J gene lost 4 bases, with 8 bases spanning the gap. This CDR3 is built from 12 residues. This chain's CDR3 is CASSDDFYGYTF. In nucleotides, the CDR3 is TGTGCCAGCAGCGACGACTTCTATGGCTACACCTTC.

This sequence joins TRBV6-1 and TRBJ1-5; TRBD1 aligns across 7 bases. The CDR3 is 16 residues long. Germline CDR1 is MNHNS and CDR2 is SASEGT. V shed 3 bases and J 5 bases; nucleotides not matched to a gene: 10. The CDR3 loop is CASSELEGGGDQPQHF. The CDR3 nucleotides are TGTGCCAGCAGTGAGTTGGAAGGGGGCGGGGATCAGCCCCAGCATTTT.

This clonotype came up many times. The chain is built from TRBV11-2 and TRBJ2-1; D unresolved. The CDR3 has 13 residues. Germline V gene lookup returns CDR1 SGHAT and CDR2 FQNNGV. Between the trimmed V and J ends, which lost 0 bases and 10 bases, there was a span of 10 bases. In DNA, the CDR3 is TGTGCCAGCAGCTTAGAGTTGAGGAGCGAGCAGTTCTTC. It is translated as CASSLELRSEQFF.

This clonotype was observed a handful of times. A read error may explain this, as a much larger clone is one base away. The rearrangement uses TRBV28 and TRBJ2-1; 14 bases align to TRBD2. This CDR3 has 16 residues. The J segment lost 11 bases and the V segment lost 3 bases, leaving 9 bases of the junction unmatched. Germline V lookup: CDR1 MDHEN, CDR2 SYDVKM. Here the CDR3 reads CASSLLGLAGEDKQFF. As DNA, the CDR3 is TGTGCCAGCAGTTTGCTGGGACTAGCGGGAGAGGATAAGCAGTTCTTC. The whole variable domain, filled in from reference TRBV28 and TRBJ2-1, reads DVKVTQSSRYLVKRTGEKVFLECVQDMDHENMFWYRQDPGLGLRLIYFSYDVKMKEKGDIPEGYSVSREKKERFSLILESASTNQTSMYLCASSLLGLAGEDKQFFGPGTRLTVL.

The V call is TRBV30, the J call TRBJ2-3, with D maybe TRBD2 (6 bases). Germline V CDR1 and CDR2: GTSNPN, SVGIG (reference sequence). The CDR3 has 15 amino acids. Trimming stripped 3 bases from V and 0 bases from J, with 13 bases between. The CDR3 nucleotides are TGTGCCTGGAGCCTGGGACTTTCTAGCACAGATACGCAGTATTTT. As protein: CAWSLGLSSTDTQYF.

This clonotype was picked up a small number of times. V is TRBV6-4 and J is TRBJ2-7; 12 bases are shared with TRBD2. Germline V gene data show CDR1 as MRHNA and CDR2 as SNTAGT. The CDR3 is made up of 16 amino acids. Germline trimming cut 6 bases from V and 0 bases from J; bases unmatched to any gene: 6. CDR3 amino acids: CASSLELAGGSYEQYF. In DNA, the CDR3 is TGTGCCAGCAGCCTCGAACTAGCGGGGGGCTCCTACGAGCAGTACTTC.

This clonotype was picked up many times. This chain joins TRBV5-1 and TRBJ2-6, with D unclear. This CDR3 has 17 residues. V was trimmed by 4 bases and J by 0 bases, leaving 14 bases between them. CDR1 and CDR2 from the germline V gene are SGHRS and YFSETQ. In DNA form, the CDR3 reads TGCGCCAGCAGCCTACGCGGCGGAGACTCTGGGGCCAACGTCCTGACTTTC. Its protein is CASSLRGGDSGANVLTF.